This T cell receptor (beta chain) was retrieved from a study of human T cells and chemical hapten exposure. TCRdb used MiXCR to reprocess the RACE reads, holding one entry per CDR3 protein. The data contain tens of thousands of distinct CDR3 sequences, 12% of them singletons. This CDR3 has 14 residues. V was clipped by 4 bases and J by 2 bases; unmatched bases: 5. CDR1 and CDR2 from the germline V gene are SQVTM and ANQGSEA. This clonotype was picked up a small number of times. The time point is: pre-sensitization, week 0. Treatment here: therapeutic diphenylcyclopropenone sensitization with weekly scalp DPC.

The chain is built from TRBV29-1 and TRBJ2-1; 7 nucleotides line up with TRBD2. Sequences were derived from whole blood, sampled in connection with sensitization to the hapten diphenylcyclopropenone (DPC). The receptor was isolated from a young woman with alopecia areata. Some clones in this sample may be carry-over from other donors' samples. Here the CDR3 DNA reads TGCAGCGTTGTCCCAGCGGGAACCTACAATGAGCAGTTCTTC. This codes for CSVVPAGTYNEQFF.